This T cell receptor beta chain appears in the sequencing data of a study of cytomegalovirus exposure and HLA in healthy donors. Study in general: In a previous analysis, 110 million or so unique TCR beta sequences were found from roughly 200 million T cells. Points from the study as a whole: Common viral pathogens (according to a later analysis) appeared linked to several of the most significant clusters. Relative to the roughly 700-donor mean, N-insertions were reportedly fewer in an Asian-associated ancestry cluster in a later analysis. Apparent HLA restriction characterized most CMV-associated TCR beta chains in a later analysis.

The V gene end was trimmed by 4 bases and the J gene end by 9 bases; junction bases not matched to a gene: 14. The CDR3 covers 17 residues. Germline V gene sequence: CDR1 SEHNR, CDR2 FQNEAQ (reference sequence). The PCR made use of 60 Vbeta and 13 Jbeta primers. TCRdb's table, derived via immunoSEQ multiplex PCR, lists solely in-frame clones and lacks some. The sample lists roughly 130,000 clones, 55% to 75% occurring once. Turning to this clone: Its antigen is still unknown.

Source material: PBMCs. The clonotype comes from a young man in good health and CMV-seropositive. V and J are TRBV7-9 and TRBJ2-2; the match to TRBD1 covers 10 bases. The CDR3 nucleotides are TGTGCCAGCAGCTCGCGGCCACCGGGACAGGGGCTCCGGGAGCTGTTTTTT. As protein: CASSSRPPGQGLRELFF.